This T cell receptor (beta chain) was identified in a study of Graves' ophthalmopathy and Graves' hyperthyroidism. The sample holds many counts of this clonotype. Beta-chain TCR CDR3 regions were amplified from RNA transcripts. Second-round multiplex PCR followed a first-round RT-PCR using HTBI primers. One entry per CDR3 protein results from TCRdb running MiXCR on the multiplex PCR reads. This table holds 620,000 or so distinct CDR3 sequences, approximately 21% found once. Only newly diagnosed hyperthyroidism patients aged 18 to 65, with under 2 months' duration, were enrolled. This CDR3 comprises 14 residues. Trimming removed 3 bases at V and 3 bases at J, with 9 bases between. CDR1 is MNHNS and CDR2 is SASEGT in the germline V gene.

The gene calls are TRBV6-1 and TRBJ1-3; the D gene is possibly TRBD1 (5 bases). The TCR sequence derives from a woman under 30 with stable Graves' hyperthyroidism. Some clones in this sample may be carry-over from other donors' samples. Sample: peripheral blood. The CDR3 region has the DNA TGTGCCAGCAGTGATGGGGGTTTTGGAAACACCATATATTTT. This sequence encodes CASSDGGFGNTIYF.